The clone carrying this T cell receptor beta chain was picked up many times. The antigen is undetermined. Peripheral blood was collected from the related graft donor on the marrow donation day. The repertoire was sequenced with immunoSEQ multiplex PCR; TCRdb's copy has only in-frame clones and lacks some. The sample was found to contain 20,000 to 30,000 clones, and every one recurs. The data are from a study of T cells after posttransplantation cyclophosphamide. Points from the study as a whole: Later post-transplant blood repertoires were often dominated by donor CD8+ memory clones. Recipient CMV seropositivity and CMV reactivation strongly tracked TRB clonality. Tissue-infiltrating T cells from skin or gut overlapped little with blood T cells.

Germline V CDR1 and CDR2: SNHLY, FYNNEI. The V gene lost 4 bases and the J gene lost 4 bases, with 10 bases spanning the gap. The CDR3 contains 14 residues. The sequence was obtained from a woman aged 45-60 years in good health, CMV-negative, and a related stem cell transplant donor. J is TRBJ1-4 and V is TRBV2; D gene ambiguous. Specimen: PBMCs. CDR3 in DNA: TGTGCCAGCAGTGGCCGGTTATATAATGAAAAACTGTTTTTT. It specifies CASSGRLYNEKLFF.